Below, 14 T cell receptor beta chains from the same sample are listed, as sequenced in a study of T cells in Graves' hyperthyroidism and ophthalmopathy. RNA transcripts served as the template for amplifying TCR beta CDR3 regions. In the first-round RT-PCR of the TCR CDR3, the HTBI primer set was used. One entry per CDR3 protein, called by TCRdb with MiXCR from the multiplex PCR reads. The sample holds 110,000 to 150,000 distinct CDR3 sequences, around 20% seen once. The sequencing sample was made of blood. The receptors were gathered from a woman in her fifties or sixties with Graves' hyperthyroidism that later progressed to Graves' ophthalmopathy.

This clonotype occurred many times. The gene calls are TRBV11-2 and TRBJ2-1; D is ambiguous. The germline V and J ends were trimmed by 2 bases and 7 bases, with 15 bases remaining between them. CDR3 length: 15 residues. The germline gives CDR1 SGHAT, CDR2 FQNNGV. The CDR3 DNA reads TGTGCCAGCAGCTTACTGAGAGGAAGAGATAATGAGCAGTTCTTC. This codes for CASSLLRGRDNEQFF.

In its sample, this clonotype was seen a few times. V is TRBV6-2 or TRBV6-3 and J is TRBJ1-2; D gene uncertain. The CDR3 runs 19 residues. From germline, CDR1 is MNHEY and CDR2 SVGEGT. V was trimmed by 0 bases and J by 0 bases, leaving 20 bases between them. CDR3 in DNA: TGTGCCAGCAGTTACTCGCTTACTCGGACGGCCAGCACTAACTATGGCTACACCTTC. Translation: CASSYSLTRTASTNYGYTF.

In this sample, this clonotype turned up many times. The V and J genes are TRBV2 and TRBJ2-5; a weak D match, TRBD2 (5 bases). Looked up from germline, CDR1 is SNHLY and CDR2 is FYNNEI. The CDR3 contains 13 residues. V lost 4 bases and J lost 5, with 11 bases in between. The CDR3 region is CASSGTRQETQYF. In DNA, the CDR3 is TGTGCCAGCAGTGGCACTAGGCAGGAGACCCAGTACTTC.

The rearrangement joins TRBV20-1 to TRBJ2-1; D perhaps matches TRBD1 (7 bases). Trimming cost V 4 bases and J 5 bases, with 24 bases left between them. The V gene's germline CDR1 is DFQATT and CDR2 SNEGSKA (reference sequence). This CDR3 comprises 17 residues. In DNA form, the CDR3 reads TGCAGTGCTACGGAGGGCGGTTGGCAGAGGGGGCACAATGAGCAGTTCTTC. It is translated as CSATEGGWQRGHNEQFF.

This clonotype occurred a few times. The CDR3 region is CASSLLGTGDTQYF. The CDR3 nucleotides read TGCGCCAGCAGCCTGCTAGGGACGGGGGATACGCAGTATTTT. V and J are TRBV5-1 and TRBJ2-3; the D call may be TRBD1 or TRBD2 (5 bases each). The germline V gene encodes CDR1 SGHRS and CDR2 YFSETQ. The V gene lost 4 bases and the J gene lost 6 bases, with 15 bases spanning the gap. The CDR3 spans 14 residues.

The V and J genes are TRBV19 and TRBJ1-2; 10 bases match TRBD1. Germline values: CDR1 LNHDA, CDR2 SQIVND (reference sequence). The CDR3 is 12 residues long. Trimming cost V 5 bases and J 8 bases; bases outside gene matches: 2. The CDR3 nucleotides read TGTGCCAGTAGTCCGGGACAGGGGGGCTACACCTTC. This translates into CASSPGQGGYTF.

V and J are TRBV28 and TRBJ1-5, with D perhaps matching TRBD1 (5 bases). V gave up 6 bases and J gave up 6 bases, with 12 bases separating them. The CDR3 has 13 residues. In germline, CDR1 is MDHEN, CDR2 SYDVKM. The CDR3 is CASSNPTVQPQHF. The CDR3 coding sequence is TGTGCCAGCAGCAACCCGACAGTTCAGCCCCAGCATTTT.

Concerning this clonotype itself: As the CDR3 is not closed by the conserved phenylalanine or tryptophan, this likely results from a read error. The V gene is TRBV6-1, the J gene TRBJ1-2, with TRBD1 matching over 9 bases. CDR3 size: 16 residues. V was clipped by 5 bases and J by 2 bases; unmatched bases: 9. Germline loops: CDR1 MNHNS, CDR2 SASEGT. The CDR3 DNA follows: TGTGCCAGCAGTCCCACGGGGGGACAGGGAAACTATGGCTACACCCTC. This encodes CASSPTGGQGNYGYTL.

This clonotype was seen ten or more times. V is TRBV28 and J is TRBJ1-5; unclear D gene. CDR1 is MDHEN and CDR2 is SYDVKM in the germline V gene. V was cut by 4 bases and J by 0 bases, with 10 bases left in between. The CDR3 covers 15 residues. The CDR3, as DNA: TGTGCCAGCAGTTCCTCGGACGGTAGCAATCAGCCCCAGCATTTT. It encodes CASSSSDGSNQPQHF.

With respect to this clonotype: A much larger clone differs by one base, so this may be a read error. The chain employs TRBV5-1 and TRBJ2-1; tentatively, D is TRBD2 (6 bases). TRBJ2-7 matches the DNA end more closely, so the J call is doubtful. The CDR3 runs to 17 residues. Germline-derived CDR1 and CDR2 are SGHRS and YFSETQ. The CDR3 DNA reads TGCGCCAGCAGTCCGTTTGCGGGATCGGGATCCTACAATGAGCAGTACTTC. Translating gives CASSPFAGSGSYNEQYF.

As concerns this clonotype: With a much larger clone just one base away, this may be a read error. J is TRBJ2-3 and V is TRBV2; the match to TRBD2 covers 10 bases. The CDR3 extends over 15 amino acids. Germline assignment: CDR1 SNHLY and CDR2 FYNNEI. The chain's CDR3 is CTSSLPSGRTDTQYF. CDR3 sequence (DNA): TGTACCAGCTCACTTCCTAGCGGGAGAACAGATACGCAGTATTTT.

This clonotype was observed at least ten times. The CDR3, as DNA: TGTGCCAGCCCGTACGGCGAGGGGACCGGGGAGCTGTTTTTT. Its translation: CASPYGEGTGELFF. The V gene is TRBV2, the J gene TRBJ2-2; either TRBD1 or TRBD2 may fit D (5 bases each). The CDR3 runs 14 residues. CDR1 is SNHLY, CDR2 FYNNEI, per germline. V lost 8 bases, J lost 5 bases, and 15 bases lay in between.

This rearrangement joins TRBV11-2 to TRBJ1-1; tentative D call: TRBD1 (5 bases). The CDR3 spans 17 residues. The germline V gene encodes CDR1 SGHAT and CDR2 FQNNGV. V was pared by 7 bases and J by 0 bases, with 21 bases between. Written as DNA, the CDR3 is TGTGCCAGCACCTCGGGACGCATAAATATCATGAACACTGAAGCTTTCTTT. Its protein is CASTSGRINIMNTEAFF.

This clonotype was detected many times. The rearrangement uses TRBV18 and TRBJ2-1, with D possibly being TRBD1 (6 bases). The CDR3 is 13 residues long. Trimming removed 3 bases from V and 6 bases from J, with 9 bases in between. Germline values: CDR1 KGHSH, CDR2 LQKENI. The CDR3 protein is CASSPPGVNEQFF. The DNA for the CDR3 is TGTGCCAGCTCACCCCCAGGGGTCAATGAGCAGTTCTTC.